This T cell receptor beta chain was identified during a study of blood T cells in healthy people across ages (dated by TCRdb to about 2015). For the study in its entirety: In model experiments, template switching captured about one uniquely barcoded TCR beta cDNA molecule for every two T cells. The study measured age-related changes in TCR beta repertoire diversity using deep sequencing normalized with unique cDNA molecular identifiers. The donors were divided into four age groups: young (average approximately 16 years), middle-aged (approximately 39), aged (approximately 62) and long-lived (about 80). Two additional independent replicas of 1 million unique cDNA reads from the same blood draw were analyzed for two donors (one aged 18 to 30 and one aged 80 or older). What the study reported, not specific to this receptor: Conclusive comparison of naive and antigen-experienced compartments was prevented by the profiling of bulk unsorted PBMCs. A strong correlation was found between observed TCR beta diversity and the percentage of naive T cells measured by flow cytometry. Total diversity estimates from one million sequenced T cells were considered lower bounds and underestimates. Observed TCR beta diversity per million T cells fell roughly linearly with age, and a significant reduction was already apparent by age approximately 40. Because the CMV infection status of the donors was unknown, age-related changes in expanded clonotypes may potentially have been confounded. Compared with the aged group, the long-lived group had more naive CD4+ T cells, fewer expanded clones and increased TCR diversity, a pattern suggesting age selection.

Of note for this clonotype: Its antigen specificity is not known. Per-base qualities were not stored, and no clone one base away is much larger.

Libraries came from 5' RACE. Sequencer: Illumina HiSeq 2500. The second PCR ran for about 7 to 11 cycles and used a J-beta primer mix along with a sample-barcoded 5' primer. Each TCR beta cDNA molecule received a unique molecular identifier from a template-switch 5' adaptor carrying 12 random nucleotides. At least 3 million CDR3-containing paired-end reads were obtained from each sample. First-strand cDNA was synthesized from all RNA with the Mint cDNA synthesis kit, primed by a TRBC-specific oligonucleotide. After uracil-DNA glycosylase treatment, a first 18-cycle PCR used universal primers M1SS and BC2_uni_R on all cDNA. As for the authors' bioinformatics: For normalization, 1 million high-quality reads, each with a distinct molecular identifier, were randomly selected from each sample. Reads sharing molecular identifiers were discarded rather than binned into consensus sequences. CDR3 identification, clonotype clustering and error correction used MiTCR with a Q25 quality threshold and the strictest error-elimination algorithm. A nonparametric unseen species model with Euler transformation was used to estimate a lower bound on total TCR beta diversity. The raw public data were reprocessed by TCRdb itself: fastp quality trimming at Q25, MiXCR clonotype calling, in-frame beta chains only. Each entry is one CDR3 protein sequence, shown with its most common DNA and genes. It is TCRdb's table, rather than the study itself, that gives the V and J calls and clone size. Within this sample are around 990,000 distinct CDR3 sequences, with roughly a quarter of them counted one time only. The ten largest clones represent approximately 0.71% of the sample.

Donors were approximately 42 systemically healthy Caucasian individuals from Russia aged roughly 6 to 95 years. Each donor gave about 9.7 milliliters of peripheral blood, drawn into EDTA-treated Vacutainer tubes. PBMCs were isolated by Ficoll-Paque density-gradient centrifugation, with at least 6 million obtained per sample. Trizol reagent was used to extract total RNA from the PBMCs, yielding at least 5.5 micrograms per sample. Naive CD45RAhigh/CD27high T cell percentages were measured by flow cytometry on a PBMC aliquot from every donor. These same data were also listed under a study on T cells of mothers and their children. Looking at the second paper: The donors were nine systemically healthy Caucasian individuals, made up of three mothers and their six children. cDNA synthesis used all of the extracted RNA, with approximately 1.4 ug of RNA in each 15 ul reaction. In the second PCR, the M1S primer introduced both the sample barcodes and 2-4 random nucleotides. Over 10 million TCR beta CDR3 reads came from each mother, compared with a few million reads from each child. TCR recombination output is similarly shaped by thymic selection in related and unrelated pairs, with a minor effect exerted by inherited differences. Normalized repertoire overlap in related mother-child pairs was always slightly higher than in unrelated mother-child pairs, but the difference was never significant. With a sensitivity of about 100 clones per million clonotypes, no persistent microchimeric T cell clones were detected. The study used deep NGS to compare TCR beta repertoires of mothers and children, seeking features distinguishing related mother-child pairs from unrelated individuals. On average, the children were around 11 +/- 4 years old, while the mothers were roughly 40 +/- 4 years old. After adapter ligation was performed with NEBNext reagents, the libraries were sequenced on an Illumina HiSeq 2000 with 100+100 nt paired-end reads. To prevent cross-contamination, the mother and child libraries were prepared a month apart and were sequenced in separate runs. For each donor, somewhere between roughly 450,000 and 2,000,000 distinct TCR beta clonotypes were identified. Naive TCR beta clonotypes were estimated from low-frequency clonotypes matched to each donor's FACS-determined naive share, without sorting.

The origin of this receptor is a girl aged 2-10 years in good health. Sequences were obtained from blood.

CDR3 region: CASSPDGAQETQYF. In nucleotide form, the sequence is TGTGCCAGCAGTCCGGACGGGGCCCAAGAGACCCAGTACTTC. The V gene is TRBV28 and the J gene is TRBJ2-5; the D segment might be TRBD1 or TRBD2, since each matches 5 bases. V and J are truncated by 5 bases and 1 base respectively, leaving an intervening sequence of 11 bases. The CDR1 and CDR2 encoded by the germline V gene are MDHEN and SYDVKM. There are 14 amino acids in the CDR3, from cysteine to phenylalanine inclusive. Just the 42-base CDR3 DNA is kept, in frame starting at base 1.